Here is one TCR beta chain with its context. Sequencing was performed with immunoSEQ multiplex PCR; in TCRdb, only in-frame clones are kept and a portion is missing. The sample has some 2,100,000 clones, approximately 94% seen once; the top ten hold 0.1% to 0.15%. The entry originates in a study of shared clonotypes between healthy human individuals. Source material: naive CD4+ T cells sorted from blood. Subset specified: CD45RA+ positively selected. This sequence originates from a man younger than 35 in good health.

The CDR3, as DNA: TGCGCCAGCAGCCTTCTCACGGGGGCAGGGGTAGGAGAGACCCAGTACTTC. Its translation: CASSLLTGAGVGETQYF. This chain joins TRBV5-1 and TRBJ2-5; D is tentatively TRBD1 or TRBD2 (6 bases each). V was trimmed by 4 bases and J by 4 bases, leaving 23 bases between them. Looked up from germline, CDR1 is SGHRS and CDR2 is YFSETQ. The CDR3 has 17 residues.